The 16 T cell receptor beta chains presented below share a single source sample, sequenced in a study of blood T cell repertoires in COVID-19 (dated by TCRdb to 2020 to 2021). Libraries came from the immunoSEQ multiplex PCR assay. The clones in this table, taken by TCRdb from immuneACCESS, are in-frame only. Not every clone is retained; where verified, under half of the shortfall comes from an unresolved V gene, and the cause of the rest is unknown. The sample data list some 270,000 clones, and around 83% of these were observed just once. The top ten clonotypes cover more than 1.5% of the sample. Sequencing was carried out using peripheral blood. Receptors were obtained from a woman aged 35 to 49 who had recovered from COVID-19.

This chain joins TRBV3-1 (or the pseudogene TRBV3-2) and TRBJ2-5; 7 bases are shared with TRBD1. The CDR3 runs 15 residues. Germline CDR1 LGHDT, CDR2 YNNKEL (reference sequence). Losses at the gene ends were 2 bases for V and 2 bases for J; bases not matched to a gene: 5. Written as DNA, the CDR3 is TGTGCCAGCAGCCAACCGACAGGGCCACAAGAGACCCAGTACTTC. Its protein product is CASSQPTGPQETQYF.

This clone was observed a few times. The V gene is TRBV7-8, the J gene TRBJ2-2; perhaps TRBD2 as D (6 bases). CDR3 length equals 19 residues. V was pared by 2 bases and J by 1 base, with 20 bases between. Germline V lookup: CDR1 SGHVS, CDR2 FQNEAQ. In DNA form, the CDR3 reads TGTGCCAGCAGCTTATCCTCGAAGGAGGGGATGTTGAACACCGGGGAGCTGTTTTTT. It specifies CASSLSSKEGMLNTGELFF.

The chain links TRBV4-2 to TRBJ2-1; TRBD1 matches at 7 bases. The CDR3 is 15 amino acids. The V and J ends lost 2 bases and 1 base, in that order; junction bases with no gene match: 2. Per the germline V gene, CDR1 is LGHNA and CDR2 is YNFKEQ. DNA for the CDR3: TGTGCCAGCAGCCAACCGGGACAGTCCTACAATGAGCAGTTCTTC. Residues: CASSQPGQSYNEQFF.

The chain recombines TRBV11-2 with TRBJ2-3; D is possibly TRBD2 (5 bases). CDR1 is SGHAT, CDR2 FQNNGV, per germline. The CDR3 has 15 residues. The V and J ends lost 3 bases and 7 bases respectively, with 17 bases between them. The CDR3 coding sequence is TGTGCCAGCAGCTTCTACGACCTTGGGAGCTATACGCAGTATTTT. As protein: CASSFYDLGSYTQYF.

V and J are TRBV9 and TRBJ2-3, with 9 positions matching TRBD2. V lost 2 bases to trimming and J lost 3 bases; unmatched junction nucleotides: 1. This CDR3 has 14 amino acids. From germline, CDR1 is SGDLS and CDR2 YYNGEE. CDR3 in DNA: TGTGCCAGCAGCGTTAGCGGGGGTACAGATACGCAGTATTTT. Its translation: CASSVSGGTDTQYF.

The chain couples TRBV5-1 to TRBJ2-5; no clear D gene. V was clipped by 2 bases and J by 5 bases, with 10 bases between them. Germline assignment: CDR1 SGHRS and CDR2 YFSETQ. This CDR3 is 13 amino acids long. The CDR3 coding sequence is TGCGCCAGCAGCTTACGAAGAGCTGAGACCCAGTACTTC. Translating gives CASSLRRAETQYF. Full variable domain (rest looked up from reference TRBV5-1 and TRBJ2-5): KAGVTQTPRYLIKTRGQQVTLSCSPISGHRSVSWYQQTPGQGLQFLFEYFSETQRNKGNFPGRFSGRQFSNSRSEMNVSTLELGDSALYLCASSLRRAETQYFGPGTRLLVL.

The V call is TRBV5-1, the J call TRBJ2-5; the D gene is possibly TRBD2 (5 bases). CDR3 length: 14 residues. CDR1 is SGHRS, CDR2 YFSETQ, per germline. Trimming pared 3 bases from V and 3 bases from J, leaving 12 bases between. CDR3 nucleotides: TGCGCCAGCAGCTCATCGGGGATCAAAGAGACCCAGTACTTC. Translating gives CASSSSGIKETQYF.

CDR3 loop: CAWSVHLTANYGYTF. CDR3 DNA sequence: TGTGCCTGGAGTGTACACCTCACAGCAAACTATGGCTACACCTTC. The V and J genes are TRBV30 and TRBJ1-2; no reliable D call. Germline CDR1 GTSNPN, CDR2 SVGIG (reference sequence). The CDR3 has 15 residues. The V end lost 0 bases, the J end lost 2 bases, and 13 bases lay between the germline ends.

The chain couples TRBV28 to TRBJ1-5; D gene unclear. The germline gives CDR1 MDHEN, CDR2 SYDVKM. The V and J ends lost 3 bases and 0 bases respectively, with 12 bases between them. The length of the CDR3 is 16 residues. The CDR3 sequence: CASSLPSRHSNQPQHF. The DNA of the CDR3 is TGTGCCAGCAGTTTGCCCAGTCGCCATAGCAATCAGCCCCAGCATTTT.

This rearrangement joins TRBV7-9 to TRBJ1-2, with TRBD1 matching 9 bases. V shed 8 bases, J shed 0 bases, and the junction held 13 bases outside the gene matches. Germline loops: CDR1 SEHNR, CDR2 FQNEAQ (reference sequence). This CDR3 is 17 amino acids long. CDR3 residues: CASDKRQGEIANYGYTF. The CDR3 DNA reads TGTGCCAGCGACAAGAGACAGGGGGAAATAGCTAACTATGGCTACACCTTC.

The chain couples TRBV6-5 to TRBJ2-7, with TRBD1 identical over 9 bases. The germline V gene has CDR1 MNHEY and CDR2 SVGAGI. V trimming: 5 bases; J trimming: 2 bases; junction bases outside the gene matches: 4. The CDR3 consists of 14 residues. The chain's CDR3 is CASSLGTGTYEQYF. CDR3 nucleotides: TGTGCCAGCAGTCTTGGGACAGGGACCTACGAGCAGTACTTC.

The sample holds one count of this clone. CDR3 sequence: CASRDRGSYEQYF. CDR3 nucleotide sequence: TGTGCCAGCCGGGACAGGGGCTCTTACGAGCAGTACTTC. The chain joins TRBV6-5 to TRBJ2-7; 10 bases align to TRBD1. J gave up 4 bases and V 8 bases, and 5 bases lay outside the gene matches. The germline CDR1 and CDR2 sequences are MNHEY and SVGAGI. CDR3 length equals 13 residues.

V and J are TRBV29-1 and TRBJ1-6; D ambiguous. The germline V gene encodes CDR1 SQVTM and CDR2 ANQGSEA. V was pared by 3 bases and J by 0 bases, with 18 bases between. CDR3 length: 18 residues. The DNA for the CDR3 is TGCAGCGTTGAGGCTCAAACTAGGAGGAGCTCCTATAATTCACCCCTCCACTTT. It encodes CSVEAQTRRSSYNSPLHF.

The chain combines TRBV27 with TRBJ2-5; D is possibly TRBD2 (5 bases). CDR3 length: 12 residues. Germline CDR1 is MNHEY and CDR2 is SMNVEV (reference sequence). The ends were cut back, 8 bases at V and 5 bases at J, with 12 bases in the middle. The chain's CDR3 is CASGELGETQYF. In DNA form, the CDR3 reads TGTGCCAGCGGGGAGCTAGGCGAGACCCAGTACTTC.

This clone was seen once. CDR3 sequence reads: CASSSRDSPYEQYF. The CDR3 bases are TGTGCCAGCAGTTCCCGGGACAGCCCCTACGAGCAGTACTTC. The V gene is TRBV11-3, the J gene TRBJ2-7; 7 bases are shared with TRBD1. Per germline, CDR1 SGHNT and CDR2 YENEEA. The CDR3 consists of 14 residues. The V segment lost 6 bases and the J segment 2 bases; nucleotides outside the gene matches: 7.

The V call is TRBV12-3 or TRBV12-4, the J call TRBJ2-3; D is undetermined. This CDR3 region has 13 residues. Deletions cut 4 bases from V and 2 bases from J, with 7 bases between. CDR3 sequence: CASSSWPTDTQYF. In DNA form, the CDR3 reads TGTGCCAGCAGTTCCTGGCCCACAGATACGCAGTATTTT.